The rows below give T cell receptor beta chains drawn from one sample of a study of shared clonotypes between healthy human individuals. Profiled with immunoSEQ multiplex PCR; TCRdb holds only in-frame clones, not every one. The repertoire holds some 630,000 clones, with about 78% as singletons. Sequenced input: memory CD4+ T cells sorted from blood. Receptors originate from a woman aged 30 to 39 in good health. Each CDR3 is given with its conserved first and last residue. The order of the fields is clone size, V gene, J gene, D gene, CDR3 protein, CDR3 DNA. The D gene is left open where the match is weak. Where a row states a size, it is once, few, many or the class of an expanded clone; other rows omit it.

.,TRBV4-2,TRBJ2-1,TRBD2,CASSLRGGSGGNNEQFF,TGTGCCAGCAGCCTTCGGGGTGGTAGCGGGGGGAACAATGAGCAGTTCTTC
.,TRBV28,TRBJ1-2,.,CASSVGDYGYTF,TGTGCCAGCAGTGTGGGGGACTATGGCTACACCTTC
.,TRBV18,TRBJ1-4,.,CASSLRQEREKLFF,TGTGCCAGCTCACTGCGACAGGAAAGAGAAAAACTGTTTTTT
.,TRBV6-5,TRBJ1-4,.,CASSYLTGGRGEKLFF,TGTGCCAGCAGTTACTTAACGGGGGGGCGCGGTGAAAAACTGTTTTTT
.,TRBV7-9,TRBJ1-2,TRBD1,CASSGRDRAYGYTF,TGTGCCAGCAGCGGCCGGGACAGGGCGTATGGCTACACCTTC
.,TRBV18,TRBJ2-1,.,CASSPLAPQRGLNEQFF,TGTGCCAGCTCACCACTCGCTCCGCAGAGAGGACTCAATGAGCAGTTCTTC
few,TRBV5-1,TRBJ1-3,TRBD1,CASSFGTTGNTIYF,TGCGCCAGCAGCTTCGGGACGACAGGGAACACCATATATTTT
once,TRBV5-1,TRBJ2-1,TRBD1,CASSRDSYNEQFF,TGCGCCAGCAGTCGGGACAGCTACAATGAGCAGTTCTTC
.,TRBV4-1,TRBJ2-7,.,CASSLQNSGLSYEQYF,TGCGCCAGCAGCCTCCAAAACAGCGGACTTTCCTACGAGCAGTACTTC
once,TRBV11-2,TRBJ2-5,.,CASSLGRGTVQETQYF,TGTGCCAGCAGCTTGGGCCGCGGGACAGTACAAGAGACCCAGTACTTC
few,TRBV4-1,TRBJ2-3,TRBD1,CASSQGQGRFTDTQYF,TGCGCCAGCAGCCAAGGACAGGGGCGATTCACAGATACGCAGTATTTT
few,TRBV5-4,TRBJ2-1,TRBD2,CASSSGFSGIYEQFF,TGTGCCAGCAGCAGTGGTTTTAGCGGGATATATGAGCAGTTCTTC
.,TRBV6-5,TRBJ2-5,TRBD2,CASSYHGRGGRETQYF,TGTGCCAGCAGTTACCACGGGAGGGGGGGGAGAGAGACCCAGTACTTC
.,TRBV15,TRBJ2-1,TRBD1,CATSRRQGLGLDEQFF,TGTGCCACCAGCAGGAGACAGGGCCTAGGGCTCGATGAGCAGTTCTTC
.,TRBV7-9,TRBJ2-6,.,CASSRPSSGANVLTF,TGTGCCAGCAGCCGACCCAGCTCTGGGGCCAACGTCCTGACTTTC
.,TRBV5-1,TRBJ2-5,.,CASSLGTAGFWETQYF,TGCGCCAGCAGCTTGGGGACTGCGGGGTTCTGGGAGACCCAGTACTTC
.,TRBV5-1,TRBJ1-2,.,CASSLTDRPLARLYGYTF,TGCGCCAGCAGCTTGACAGACAGGCCCCTAGCTCGGCTCTATGGCTACACCTTC
.,TRBV28,TRBJ2-1,TRBD2,CASSPVPSGRARNEQFF,TGTGCCAGCAGTCCTGTTCCTAGCGGGAGGGCCAGGAATGAGCAGTTCTTC
.,TRBV14,TRBJ2-5,TRBD2,CASSPGTSGRLQETQYF,TGTGCCAGCAGCCCCGGGACTAGCGGGAGGCTCCAAGAGACCCAGTACTTC
.,TRBV6-5,TRBJ1-4,.,CASSYSFSTTNEKLFF,TGTGCCAGCAGTTACTCTTTTTCCACAACTAATGAAAAACTGTTTTTT
.,TRBV18,TRBJ1-1,.,CASSPGAGSTEAFF,TGTGCCAGCTCACCAGGGGCGGGTTCCACTGAAGCTTTCTTT
.,TRBV29-1,TRBJ2-5,.,CSVEDGVGVETQYF,TGCAGCGTTGAAGATGGGGTTGGGGTAGAGACCCAGTACTTC
.,TRBV11-2,TRBJ2-7,.,CASSPQDFPYEQYF,TGTGCCAGCAGCCCCCAGGACTTTCCCTACGAGCAGTACTTC
.,TRBV28,TRBJ2-5,.,CASSLFARLGLETQYF,TGTGCCAGCAGTTTATTTGCTCGTCTGGGTCTGGAGACCCAGTACTTC
once,TRBV28,TRBJ2-7,TRBD2,CASSFLGLGVHEQYF,TGTGCCAGCAGTTTCCTGGGACTAGGAGTCCACGAGCAGTACTTC
.,TRBV5-1,TRBJ2-7,TRBD1,CASSSGTASSYEQYF,TGCGCCAGCAGCTCCGGGACAGCGAGCTCCTACGAGCAGTACTTC
.,TRBV23-1,TRBJ2-7,TRBD1,CASSPDRSYEQYF,TGCGCCAGCAGCCCGGACAGGTCCTACGAGCAGTACTTC
.,TRBV6-5,TRBJ1-5,.,CASSTLGVQPQHF,TGTGCCAGCAGTACCTTAGGGGTTCAGCCCCAGCATTTT
.,TRBV28,TRBJ1-4,.,CASSLPGEKLFF,TGTGCCAGCAGCCTCCCGGGTGAAAAACTGTTTTTT
.,TRBV5-1,TRBJ2-1,TRBD2,CASSLRTSGSSYNEQFF,TGCGCCAGCAGCCTCCGGACTAGCGGCAGCTCCTACAATGAGCAGTTCTTC
few,TRBV11-2,TRBJ1-6,.,CASSLGPSPLHF,TGTGCCAGCAGCTTAGGACCTTCACCCCTCCACTTT
.,TRBV2,TRBJ1-6,.,CASISYRDNSPLHF,TGTGCCAGCATTAGCTACAGGGATAATTCACCCCTCCACTTT